This T cell receptor (beta chain) stems from a study of radiotherapy plus CTLA-4 blockade in lung cancer. Broader study findings: Radiotherapy plus ipilimumab was followed by expansion in blood of tumor-derived TCR clones.

Worth noting for this clone: The target antigen is unknown.

Clones were read by immunoSEQ multiplex PCR, and TCRdb kept only the in-frame ones, dropping some. Of 62,000 or so clones in the sample, around three quarters were seen once. Germline CDR1 is SEHNR and CDR2 is FQNEAQ (reference sequence). Between the trimmed V and J ends, which lost 1 base and 5 bases, there was a span of 18 bases. CDR3 length equals 17 residues. Here the sequenced sample was peripheral blood, taken from a patient treated with radiotherapy plus ipilimumab. The chain carries TRBV7-9 and TRBJ2-1; D possibly corresponds to TRBD1 (6 bases). The sequence was obtained from a human donor with non-small cell lung cancer who had a complete response to radiotherapy plus ipilimumab. The CDR3 reads CASSLVGGEMGHNEQFF. As DNA, the CDR3 is TGTGCCAGCAGCTTAGTTGGGGGCGAAATGGGGCACAATGAGCAGTTCTTC.